One and the same sample provided the 25 T cell receptor beta chains below, sequenced in a study of shared clonotypes between healthy human individuals. Repertoires were generated with immunoSEQ multiplex PCR, while TCRdb's copy carries only in-frame clones and drops some. The table records a few million clones, over 85% of them present only once. The sequenced material came from naive CD4+ T cells from PBMCs. As for subset: CD45RA+ positively selected. The receptors originated from a man younger than 30 in good health. Some clones in this sample may be carry-over from other donors' samples.

V is TRBV4-1 and J is TRBJ2-5; 8 bases match TRBD2. CDR3 length equals 13 residues. Germline V lookup: CDR1 MGHRA, CDR2 YSYEKL. J gave up 3 bases and V 4 bases, and 1 base lay outside the gene matches. CDR3 in DNA: TGCGCCAGCAGCCGCGGGAGGAAAGAGACCCAGTACTTC. Its translation: CASSRGRKETQYF.

The chain joins TRBV7-9 to TRBJ1-1; 8 bases are shared with TRBD1. The CDR3 has 16 amino acids. From germline, CDR1 is SEHNR and CDR2 FQNEAQ (reference sequence). V lost 5 bases and J lost 1; bases outside the gene matches: 9. This chain's CDR3 is CASSRTPQGENTEAFF. Here the CDR3 DNA reads TGTGCCAGCAGCCGAACACCACAGGGGGAGAACACTGAAGCTTTCTTT.

The J gene is TRBJ2-7, the V gene TRBV11-3; 8 bases are shared with TRBD2. V was clipped by 6 bases and J by 5 bases; unmatched bases: 9. CDR1 SGHNT and CDR2 YENEEA come from the germline V gene. CDR3 length equals 14 residues. In DNA, the CDR3 is TGTGCCAGCAGTCAAGATGGGACTAGGGACGAGCAGTACTTC. Encoded protein: CASSQDGTRDEQYF.

DNA of the CDR3: TGTGCCAGCAGTTTCACTACAGGGAGGACTAATGAAAAACTGTTTTTT. It is translated as CASSFTTGRTNEKLFF. The V and J genes are TRBV27 and TRBJ1-4; possibly TRBD1 for D (6 bases). CDR1 and CDR2 from the germline V gene are MNHEY and SMNVEV (reference sequence). Trimming took off 3 bases at V and 2 bases at J, with 13 bases between the two ends. This CDR3 comprises 16 residues.

This chain uses TRBV4-1 with TRBJ2-3; 10 bases map to TRBD2. From germline, CDR1 is MGHRA and CDR2 YSYEKL. V lost 1 base, J lost 2 bases, and 12 bases stayed unmatched. The CDR3 length is 19 residues. The CDR3 sequence: CASSQGLAGEGGYTDTQYF. In DNA, the CDR3 is TGCGCCAGCAGCCAAGGTCTAGCGGGAGAGGGGGGCTACACAGATACGCAGTATTTT.

V is TRBV28 and J is TRBJ2-3; D is unclear. Germline V CDR1 and CDR2: MDHEN, SYDVKM. Deletions cut 5 bases from V and 1 base from J, with 10 bases between. This CDR3 is built from 14 residues. The DNA of the CDR3 is TGTGCCAGCAGTCAGCCCCAGGGCACAGATACGCAGTATTTT. Its protein is CASSQPQGTDTQYF.

The chain joins TRBV4-1 to TRBJ1-5, with D maybe TRBD1 (6 bases). Per germline, CDR1 MGHRA and CDR2 YSYEKL. The CDR3 is 18 amino acids. Trimming left V 4 bases short and J 2 bases short, with 21 bases between. The CDR3 DNA sequence: TGCGCCAGCAGCCGCGGGGCAGGGGCGAGGCCTGGCAATCAGCCCCAGCATTTT. Its protein is CASSRGAGARPGNQPQHF.

As for this clone: Within the sample, other DNA sequences also encode this same CDR3. The V call is TRBV4-1, the J call TRBJ1-3; D uncertain. The CDR3 spans 15 residues. Trimming removed 0 bases at V and 1 base at J, with 7 bases between. Germline V gene sequence: CDR1 MGHRA, CDR2 YSYEKL. The CDR3 bases are TGCGCCAGCAGCCAAGATCCCGGATCTGGAAACACCATATATTTT. As protein: CASSQDPGSGNTIYF.

The chain uses TRBV6-5 and TRBJ1-2; D is possibly TRBD1 (6 bases). Trimming stripped 2 bases from V and 4 bases from J, with 14 bases between. This CDR3 spans 15 amino acids. CDR1 is MNHEY and CDR2 is SVGAGI in the germline V gene. The CDR3 here is CASSYRQVPSYGYTF. In DNA, the CDR3 is TGTGCCAGCAGTTACAGACAGGTGCCCTCCTATGGCTACACCTTC.

J is TRBJ2-7 and V is TRBV10-3; D might be TRBD2 (6 bases). Germline CDR1 ENHRY, CDR2 SYGVKD. This CDR3 has 14 residues. V gave up 4 bases and J gave up 7 bases, with 17 bases separating them. The CDR3 nucleotides read TGTGCCATCAGTGGCTTGGGACTTTTGGCGGAGCAGTACTTC. Its protein product is CAISGLGLLAEQYF.

The rearrangement uses TRBV7-9 and TRBJ2-1; 13 bases agree with TRBD2. The V segment lost 7 bases and the J segment 7 bases; nucleotides outside the gene matches: 10. The CDR3 has 16 residues. The germline V gene has CDR1 SEHNR and CDR2 FQNEAQ (reference sequence). The DNA of the CDR3 is TGTGCCAGCAACCGACTAGCGGGAGGCCTTGGAAATGAGCAGTTCTTC. This codes for CASNRLAGGLGNEQFF.

This clone appeared a few times. V and J are TRBV15 and TRBJ1-5, with D maybe TRBD1 (5 bases). This CDR3 is 17 amino acids long. The V end lost 1 base, the J end lost 2 bases, and 15 bases lay between the germline ends. CDR1 is LNHNV, CDR2 YYDKDF, per germline (reference sequence). CDR3 protein: CATSRARRVGRNQPQHF. The CDR3 nucleotides are TGTGCCACCAGCAGAGCCCGCAGGGTCGGGCGCAATCAGCCCCAGCATTTT.

The chain recombines TRBV27 with TRBJ1-1; no reliable D call. V lost 5 bases and J 5 bases, leaving 12 bases between the germline ends. The CDR3 is made up of 13 amino acids. Per the germline V gene, CDR1 is MNHEY and CDR2 is SMNVEV (reference sequence). Written as DNA, the CDR3 is TGTGCCAGCAGTCCAAGGGAAACGACTGAAGCTTTCTTT. It is translated as CASSPRETTEAFF.

With respect to this clone: Other DNA sequences in this sample translate to the same CDR3. This sequence joins TRBV5-1 and TRBJ2-7; TRBD2 aligns across 7 bases. The CDR3 runs 14 residues. V lost 0 bases and J lost 3; bases outside the gene matches: 3. Germline V gene sequence: CDR1 SGHRS, CDR2 YFSETQ. CDR3 sequence: CASSLVPGGYEQYF. In nucleotides, the CDR3 is TGCGCCAGCAGCTTGGTTCCGGGGGGCTACGAGCAGTACTTC.

This clone was found a few times. This CDR3 is CASSLGFSAAAQYF. CDR3 DNA: TGTGCCAGCAGTTTAGGGTTTTCGGCCGCCGCGCAGTACTTC. The V call is TRBV28, the J call TRBJ2-7; D gene unclear. Trimming removed 2 bases from V and 9 bases from J, with 17 bases in between. Per the germline V gene, CDR1 is MDHEN and CDR2 is SYDVKM. CDR3 length: 14 residues.

In DNA form, the CDR3 reads TGTGCCAGCAGCCAAGACGACAGGGCGGGGGAGACCCAGTACTTC. Amino acid sequence: CASSQDDRAGETQYF. The V and J genes are TRBV14 and TRBJ2-5; perhaps TRBD1 as D (7 bases). This CDR3 has 15 amino acids. In germline, CDR1 is SGHDN, CDR2 FVKESK. The ends were cut back, 0 bases at V and 5 bases at J, with 13 bases in the middle.

Only one count was recorded for this clone. This sequence joins TRBV2 and TRBJ1-2, with unresolved D. V was trimmed by 6 bases and J by 8 bases, leaving 10 bases between them. Per germline, CDR1 SNHLY and CDR2 FYNNEI. This CDR3 is built from 11 residues. The CDR3 DNA reads as TGTGCCAGCAGCGCCAGAGTAGGCTACACCTTC. Encoded protein: CASSARVGYTF.

The J gene is TRBJ2-3, the V gene TRBV11-3; 8 bases are a match to TRBD1. V dropped 2 bases and J dropped 4; count of bases not matched to a gene: 2. Germline CDR1 reads SGHNT; CDR2 reads YENEEA. This CDR3 has 14 amino acids. CDR3 sequence (DNA): TGTGCCAGCAGCTTACACAGGGGGTCAGATACGCAGTATTTT. Protein sequence: CASSLHRGSDTQYF. The entire variable domain, with the rest obtained from reference TRBV11-3 and TRBJ2-3, is as follows: EAGVVQSPRYKIIEKKQPVAFWCNPISGHNTLYWYLQNLGQGPELLIRYENEEAVDDSQLPKDRFSAERLKGVDSTLKIQPAELGDSAVYLCASSLHRGSDTQYFGPGTRLTVL.

The chain links TRBV28 to TRBJ2-1; D unresolved. Trimming cost V 7 bases and J 4 bases, with 17 bases left between them. In germline, CDR1 is MDHEN, CDR2 SYDVKM. This CDR3 is 15 amino acids long. The CDR3 coding sequence is TGTGCCAGCATGCGTCTGGGTAGCCGTTACAATGAGCAGTTCTTC. The encoded protein is CASMRLGSRYNEQFF.

CDR3 amino acids: CSVTTGTDTQYF. The CDR3 region has the DNA TGCAGCGTAACTACCGGGACAGATACGCAGTATTTT. The J gene is TRBJ2-3, the V gene TRBV29-1; D unclear. Trimming took off 6 bases at V and 3 bases at J, with 10 bases between the two ends. CDR1 is SQVTM, CDR2 ANQGSEA, per germline. The CDR3 spans 12 residues.

The chain couples TRBV2 to TRBJ2-5, with TRBD2 matching over 11 bases. With V trimmed by 4 bases and J by 3 bases, 4 bases remained unmatched. Germline-derived CDR1 and CDR2 are SNHLY and FYNNEI. This CDR3 spans 15 amino acids. CDR3 nucleotide sequence: TGTGCCAGCAGTGTCGGGACTAGCGGTAAAGAGACCCAGTACTTC. This encodes CASSVGTSGKETQYF. Full variable domain (remainder filled in from reference TRBV2 and TRBJ2-5): EPEVTQTPSHQVTQMGQEVILRCVPISNHLYFYWYRQILGQKVEFLVSFYNNEISEKSEIFDDQFSVERPDGSNFTLKIRSTKLEDSAMYFCASSVGTSGKETQYFGPGTRLLVL.

This clone showed up just a few times. Other DNA sequences from this sample encode an identical CDR3 as well. The chain carries TRBV28 and TRBJ1-2; D is ambiguous. V lost 6 bases and J lost 1, with 3 bases in between. Germline V gene sequence: CDR1 MDHEN, CDR2 SYDVKM. The CDR3 consists of 11 residues. CDR3 amino acids: CASRVNYGYTF. CDR3 nucleotide sequence: TGTGCCAGCAGGGTTAACTATGGCTACACCTTC.

V is TRBV6-5 and J is TRBJ2-4; D unresolved. Germline V gives CDR1 MNHEY, CDR2 SVGAGI. The CDR3 has 14 amino acids. Trimming took 5 bases from V and 2 from J, leaving 10 bases between them. The CDR3 spells CASSPGSPKNIQYF. The CDR3 bases are TGTGCCAGCAGTCCAGGCAGCCCCAAAAACATTCAGTACTTC.

A remark on this clone: The same CDR3 arises from other DNA sequences in this sample as well. Written as DNA, the CDR3 is TGTGCCAGCAGCCTCCTCCGCGCTGAAGCTTTCTTT. Amino acid sequence: CASSLLRAEAFF. J is TRBJ1-1 and V is TRBV28; D is ambiguous. The CDR3 contains 12 residues. The germline gives CDR1 MDHEN, CDR2 SYDVKM. V was clipped by 6 bases and J by 6 bases, with 11 bases between them.

This sequence joins TRBV4-3 and TRBJ2-3; no clear D. Germline V gives CDR1 LGHNA, CDR2 YSLEER. The CDR3 contains 15 residues. V gave up 3 bases and J gave up 2 bases, with 12 bases separating them. The CDR3 region is CASSHLSSSTDTQYF. The CDR3 nucleotides read TGCGCCAGCAGCCACCTCTCATCCTCCACAGATACGCAGTATTTT.